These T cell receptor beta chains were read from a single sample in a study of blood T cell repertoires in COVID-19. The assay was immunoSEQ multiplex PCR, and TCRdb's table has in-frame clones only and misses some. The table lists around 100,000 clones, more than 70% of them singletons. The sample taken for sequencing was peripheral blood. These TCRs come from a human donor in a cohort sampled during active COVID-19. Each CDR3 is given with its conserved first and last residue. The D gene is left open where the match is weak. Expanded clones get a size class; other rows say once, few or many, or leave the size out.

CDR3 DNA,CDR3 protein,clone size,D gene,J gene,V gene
TGCGCCAGCAGCACGGGGACTAGCGGGATAGGGGAGCAGTACTTC,CASSTGTSGIGEQYF,NA,TRBD2,TRBJ2-7,TRBV5-1
TGTGCCAGCAGTTACGTCAAAGCCCATGAGCAGTTCTTC,CASSYVKAHEQFF,once,NA,TRBJ2-1,TRBV6-6
TGCGCCAGCAGCTTGTACAGGGCTGGGGAGACCCAGTACTTC,CASSLYRAGETQYF,NA,NA,TRBJ2-5,TRBV5-1
TGCGCCAGCAGCTTGTACAGGGCCACTGAAGCTTTCTTT,CASSLYRATEAFF,NA,NA,TRBJ1-1,TRBV5-1
TGTGCCATCAGCTCCGCAGCGGGAGGAGGGCAGTACTTC,CAISSAAGGGQYF,once,TRBD2,TRBJ2-7,TRBV10-3
TGTGCCAGCAGTTGGAGAGGATATGGCTACACCTTC,CASSWRGYGYTF,NA,NA,TRBJ1-2,TRBV6-5
TGTGCCAGCAGCTTGGGGACAGGTAGAACCTCCTACGAGCAGTACTTC,CASSLGTGRTSYEQYF,few,TRBD1,TRBJ2-7,TRBV7-9
TGTGCCAGTAGTCCTCTACAGGGCGGGAATGAAAAACTGTTTTTT,CASSPLQGGNEKLFF,NA,NA,TRBJ1-4,TRBV19
TGTGCCAGCAGCTCCAGTTCTTACTCTGGGGCCAACGTCCTGACTTTC,CASSSSSYSGANVLTF,NA,NA,TRBJ2-6,TRBV7-2
TGTGCCAGCAGCATCGGGACAGGCTCTTACAATGAGCAGTTCTTC,CASSIGTGSYNEQFF,NA,TRBD1,TRBJ2-1,TRBV5-4
TGTGCCAGCAGATCACAGGGGGCGGTTGAGCAGTTCTTC,CASRSQGAVEQFF,NA,TRBD1,TRBJ2-1,TRBV25-1
TGTGCCAGTAGTGCTAGCGGGACGCTTTCCTACAATGAGCAGTTCTTC,CASSASGTLSYNEQFF,NA,TRBD2,TRBJ2-1,TRBV19
TGTGCCAGCAGTGAACGTGCCGGACTAGCGGCCCAAGAGACCCAGTACTTC,CASSERAGLAAQETQYF,NA,TRBD2,TRBJ2-5,TRBV2
TGTGCCAGCTTGAGGCCCCGGCTAGCAAGCATCGGAAGCACAGATACGCAGTATTTT,CASLRPRLASIGSTDTQYF,NA,NA,TRBJ2-3,TRBV11-2
TGTGCCAGTAGTATAGCGGGCGGACAGTATGGCTACACCTTC,CASSIAGGQYGYTF,once,NA,TRBJ1-2,TRBV19
TGTGCCAGCAGTTATGTCTCCCTAGGAACCCTAAGTGATGAGCAGTTCTTC,CASSYVSLGTLSDEQFF,NA,NA,TRBJ2-1,TRBV6-9
TGTGCCAGCAGCTTCCAGGGGGCCGCTGGAAACACCATATATTTT,CASSFQGAAGNTIYF,once,TRBD1,TRBJ1-3,TRBV2
TGTGCCAGCATCCCTCGGGGAGGCTATGGCTACACCTTC,CASIPRGGYGYTF,NA,NA,TRBJ1-2,TRBV12-3/TRBV12-4
TGTGCCAGCACTCCCAGGGGCCCGGCGGGCTATGGCTACACCTTC,CASTPRGPAGYGYTF,NA,NA,TRBJ1-2,TRBV6-6
TGTGCCTGGCGGTCTAGCGGGAGTTATGAGCAGTTCTTC,CAWRSSGSYEQFF,NA,TRBD2,TRBJ2-1,TRBV30
TGTGCCATCAAGGGGACCTACGAGCAGTACTTC,CAIKGTYEQYF,NA,NA,TRBJ2-7,TRBV10-3
TGCGCCAGCATTACACCTTACGAGCAGTACTTC,CASITPYEQYF,NA,NA,TRBJ2-7,TRBV10-1